Shown below are 13 T cell receptor beta chains from a single sample sequenced in a study of blood T cell repertoires in COVID-19. Clones were sequenced by immunoSEQ multiplex PCR, and TCRdb holds only the in-frame ones, with some missing. The sample lists roughly 170,000 clones, over 75% occurring once. Sequencing was performed on PBMCs or T cells enriched from blood (not recorded which). The receptors derive from a woman aged 40 to 55 with acute COVID-19.

This rearrangement joins TRBV2 to TRBJ2-1; D might be TRBD2 (6 bases). This CDR3 has 13 residues. In germline, CDR1 is SNHLY, CDR2 FYNNEI. V lost 8 bases to trimming and J lost 2 bases, with 10 bases between them. As DNA, the CDR3 is TGTGCCAGCGATAGGACTACCTACAATGAGCAGTTCTTC. Encoded protein: CASDRTTYNEQFF.

This sequence joins TRBV28 and TRBJ2-7; the match to TRBD1 covers 9 bases. The CDR3 has 14 amino acids. The germline gives CDR1 MDHEN, CDR2 SYDVKM. The junction had 6 bases not matched to a gene; V was cut back by 5 bases and J by 4 bases. The CDR3 DNA reads TGTGCCAGCAGTCTGGACAGGGGTTTATACGAGCAGTACTTC. It is translated as CASSLDRGLYEQYF.

This clone has a single count. V is TRBV6-5 and J is TRBJ1-5; possibly TRBD1 for D (6 bases). The CDR3 consists of 13 residues. V was shortened by 6 bases and J by 7 bases, with 13 bases between the two germline ends. Per germline, CDR1 MNHEY and CDR2 SVGAGI. CDR3 DNA sequence: TGTGCCAGCAGGGCACAGGGATCCCAGCCCCAGCATTTT. It specifies CASRAQGSQPQHF.

The chain has TRBV6-4 and TRBJ2-2, with 12 bases fitting TRBD2. This CDR3 spans 18 amino acids. Germline V gives CDR1 MRHNA, CDR2 SNTAGT. V lost 0 bases to trimming and J lost 3 bases; unmatched junction nucleotides: 5. The CDR3 DNA reads TGTGCCAGCAGTGACTCTCCGAGGACTAGCGGGGACACCGGGGAGCTGTTTTTT. Its protein product is CASSDSPRTSGDTGELFF.

The chain recombines TRBV25-1 with TRBJ1-6; TRBD1 matches at 10 bases. This CDR3 contains 15 residues. The V gene end was trimmed by 7 bases and the J gene end by 7 bases; junction bases not matched to a gene: 7. Germline lookup yields CDR1 MGHDK and CDR2 SYGVNS. The CDR3 DNA follows: TGTGCCAGCAAAAAGACAGGGGGCAAGAATTCACCCCTCCACTTT. Its protein product is CASKKTGGKNSPLHF.

J is TRBJ2-7 and V is TRBV10-3; 7 bases are shared with TRBD1. This CDR3 has 16 residues. Germline CDR1 ENHRY, CDR2 SYGVKD. V gave up 5 bases and J gave up 2 bases; unmatched junction bases: 12. The CDR3 reads CAISPTGTVGPYEQYF. The CDR3 nucleotides read TGTGCCATCAGTCCAACAGGGACAGTTGGACCCTACGAGCAGTACTTC.

The chain uses TRBV5-4 and TRBJ2-7; possibly TRBD2 for D (5 bases). Per germline, CDR1 SGHNT and CDR2 YYREEE (reference sequence). Deletions cut 5 bases from V and 6 bases from J, with 21 bases between. The CDR3 consists of 15 residues. CDR3 protein: CASRPPGSQDAEQYF. CDR3 DNA sequence: TGTGCCAGCAGGCCCCCGGGGAGCCAGGACGCCGAGCAGTACTTC.

The rearrangement links TRBV4-1 to TRBJ1-1; perhaps TRBD1 as D (5 bases). The CDR3 runs to 16 residues. Germline CDR1 reads MGHRA; CDR2 reads YSYEKL. The V and J ends lost 0 bases and 0 bases respectively, with 11 bases between them. CDR3 region: CASSQDYGGMNTEAFF. The CDR3 nucleotides are TGCGCCAGCAGCCAAGATTATGGGGGGATGAACACTGAAGCTTTCTTT.

V usage is TRBV7-2 and J usage is TRBJ2-1; perhaps TRBD2 as D (6 bases). The CDR3 loop spans 16 amino acids. The germline gives CDR1 SGHTA, CDR2 FQGNSA. Trimming shortened V by 1 base and J by 12 bases, and 22 bases separated the two germline ends. CDR3 nucleotides: TGTGCCAGCAGCTTAGTGAGTCTAGGCGGGATAAAAGGGCAGTTCTTC. Translating it yields CASSLVSLGGIKGQFF.

The rearrangement joins TRBV7-8 to TRBJ2-1; D is uncertain. V was cut by 8 bases and J by 6 bases, with 11 bases left in between. The CDR3 runs to 12 residues. Germline loops: CDR1 SGHVS, CDR2 FQNEAQ. CDR3 bases: TGTGCCAGCGCAGAAGTGTTCAATGAGCAGTTCTTC. As protein: CASAEVFNEQFF. Filled out from reference TRBV7-8 and TRBJ2-1, the complete variable domain reads GAGVSQSPRYKVAKRGQDVALRCDPISGHVSLFWYQQALGQGPEFLTYFQNEAQLDKSGLPSDRFFAERPEGSVSTLKIQRTQQEDSAVYLCASAEVFNEQFFGPGTRLTVL.

The chain employs TRBV9 and TRBJ2-2; 10 bases are shared with TRBD2. The CDR3 is 16 residues long. CDR1 is SGDLS and CDR2 is YYNGEE in the germline V gene. V dropped 1 base and J dropped 6; count of bases not matched to a gene: 6. DNA of the CDR3: TGTGCCAGCAGCGTACCCCTAGCGGGAGTACCCGGGGAGCTGTTTTTT. Translating gives CASSVPLAGVPGELFF.

The sample holds one count of this clone. The chain combines TRBV5-1 with TRBJ2-5, with D possibly being TRBD1 (6 bases). Trimming stripped 4 bases from V and 4 bases from J, with 17 bases between. The CDR3 has 15 residues. Germline V gene data show CDR1 as SGHRS and CDR2 as YFSETQ. This CDR3 reads CASSSNAGTLETQYF. The DNA of the CDR3 is TGCGCCAGCAGCAGTAACGCCGGGACATTAGAGACCCAGTACTTC.

The J gene is TRBJ1-1, the V gene TRBV20-1; D unclear. The CDR3 covers 11 residues. V dropped 6 bases and J dropped 6 bases, with 11 bases sitting between them. CDR1 and CDR2 from the germline V gene are DFQATT and SNEGSKA (reference sequence). CDR3 loop: CSARSIAEAFF. CDR3 nucleotides: TGCAGTGCCCGGAGTATCGCTGAAGCTTTCTTT.